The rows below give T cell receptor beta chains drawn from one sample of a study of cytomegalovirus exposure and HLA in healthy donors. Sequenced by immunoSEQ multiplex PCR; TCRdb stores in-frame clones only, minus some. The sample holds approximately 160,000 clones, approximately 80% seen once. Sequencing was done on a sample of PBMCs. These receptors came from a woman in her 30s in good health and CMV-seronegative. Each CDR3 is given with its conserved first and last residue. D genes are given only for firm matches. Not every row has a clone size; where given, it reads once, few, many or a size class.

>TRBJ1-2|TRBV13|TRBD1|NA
CASSPPGGAGGYTF
TGTGCCAGCAGCCCCCCAGGGGGCGCGGGGGGCTACACCTTC
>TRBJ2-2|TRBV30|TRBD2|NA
CAWSVLGTSVTGELFF
TGTGCCTGGAGTGTACTGGGGACTAGTGTAACCGGGGAGCTGTTTTTT
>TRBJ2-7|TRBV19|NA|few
CASSTQGAEQYF
TGTGCCAGTAGTACACAGGGAGCCGAGCAGTACTTC
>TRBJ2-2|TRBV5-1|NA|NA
CASSLALGVTGELFF
TGCGCCAGCAGCTTGGCACTAGGTGTAACCGGGGAGCTGTTTTTT
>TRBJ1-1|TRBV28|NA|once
CASSLVQGRNTEAFF
TGTGCCAGCAGTTTAGTCCAGGGCAGAAACACTGAAGCTTTCTTT
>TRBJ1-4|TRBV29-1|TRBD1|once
CSVQGDRAASSEKLFF
TGCAGCGTCCAGGGGGACAGGGCAGCATCGAGTGAAAAACTGTTTTTT
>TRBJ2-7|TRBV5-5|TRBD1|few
CASSPQGQSSYEQYF
TGTGCCAGCAGCCCCCAGGGACAGAGTTCTTACGAGCAGTACTTC
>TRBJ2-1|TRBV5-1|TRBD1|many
CASSLTGGSGDEQFF
TGCGCCAGCAGCTTGACAGGGGGCTCTGGTGATGAGCAGTTCTTC
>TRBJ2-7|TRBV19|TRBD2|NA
CASSIDLAGSDEQYF
TGTGCCAGTAGTATAGATCTAGCGGGATCGGACGAGCAGTACTTC
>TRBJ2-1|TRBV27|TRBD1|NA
CASSPQGQSYNEQFF
TGTGCCAGCAGTCCCCAGGGACAGTCCTACAATGAGCAGTTCTTC
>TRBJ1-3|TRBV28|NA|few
CASSFAGAGNTIYF
TGTGCCAGCAGTTTCGCAGGCGCTGGAAACACCATATATTTT
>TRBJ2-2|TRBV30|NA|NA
CAWSVVSNTGELFF
TGTGCCTGGAGTGTCGTGTCGAACACCGGGGAGCTGTTTTTT
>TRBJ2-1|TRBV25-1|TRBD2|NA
CASSGTSGTYNEQFF
TGTGCCAGCAGTGGGACTAGCGGGACCTACAATGAGCAGTTCTTC
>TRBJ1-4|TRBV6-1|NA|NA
CASNPAAGEKLFF
TGTGCCAGCAATCCCGCAGCAGGTGAAAAACTGTTTTTT
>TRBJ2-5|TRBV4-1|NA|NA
CASSQARGGVDQETQYF
TGCGCCAGCAGCCAAGCTAGGGGGGGGGTCGACCAAGAGACCCAGTACTTC